These 16 T cell receptor beta chains originate from one sample sequenced in a study of cytomegalovirus exposure and HLA in healthy donors. This table comes from immunoSEQ multiplex PCR, and its TCRdb copy is limited to in-frame clones, with some not included. The sample lists 150,000 to 200,000 clones; 84% were seen once. The sample taken for sequencing was PBMCs. These receptors were obtained from a man aged 30 to 45 in good health and CMV-seropositive.

The chain couples TRBV19 to TRBJ1-1, with TRBD1 matching 8 bases. The V gene's germline CDR1 is LNHDA and CDR2 SQIVND (reference sequence). The CDR3 extends over 14 amino acids. The junction had 9 bases not matched to a gene; V was cut back by 5 bases and J by 7 bases. Here the CDR3 reads CASSRTGPPREAFF. The CDR3 DNA follows: TGTGCCAGTAGTCGGACAGGGCCGCCCCGTGAAGCTTTCTTT.

The chain links TRBV6-1 to TRBJ2-3; D not resolved. The length of the CDR3 is 13 residues. Trimming took off 11 bases at V and 0 bases at J, with 12 bases between the two ends. Germline V gene sequence: CDR1 MNHNS, CDR2 SASEGT. Here the CDR3 DNA reads TGTGCCCTTAGCAGTCCTAGCACAGATACGCAGTATTTT. Translating gives CALSSPSTDTQYF.

The chain's CDR3 is CASMGARQGSDTQYF. Here the CDR3 DNA reads TGTGCCAGTATGGGGGCGAGACAGGGCTCAGATACGCAGTATTTT. The rearrangement uses TRBV19 and TRBJ2-3, with 7 bases matching TRBD1. V dropped 7 bases and J dropped 4; count of bases not matched to a gene: 11. The CDR3 extends over 15 amino acids. In germline, CDR1 is LNHDA, CDR2 SQIVND (reference sequence).

A few counts support this clone. The chain has TRBV5-1 and TRBJ2-7; the D is unclear. Germline lookup yields CDR1 SGHRS and CDR2 YFSETQ. The CDR3 has 14 amino acids. Deletions cut 4 bases from V and 2 bases from J, with 13 bases between. DNA for the CDR3: TGCGCCAGCAGCCCCCGGGTCTCGACCTACGAGCAGTACTTC. Protein: CASSPRVSTYEQYF.

The chain combines TRBV19 with TRBJ2-7; 9 positions match TRBD2. J lost 4 bases, V lost 1 base, and 2 bases had no gene match. The CDR3 runs 14 residues. Germline loops: CDR1 LNHDA, CDR2 SQIVND (reference sequence). CDR3 amino acids: CASSIASGMYEQYF. The CDR3 nucleotides are TGTGCCAGTAGTATAGCTAGCGGGATGTACGAGCAGTACTTC.

The chain combines TRBV30 with TRBJ2-7, with TRBD2 matching over 11 bases. Germline CDR1 GTSNPN, CDR2 SVGIG (reference sequence). V trimming: 2 bases; J trimming: 5 bases; junction bases outside the gene matches: 8. The CDR3 is made up of 15 amino acids. CDR3 nucleotide sequence: TGTGCCTGGAGTTGGCTAGCGGGGGGCCCCGACGAGCAGTACTTC. Protein product: CAWSWLAGGPDEQYF.

The chain links TRBV2 to TRBJ1-1; 9 nucleotides line up with TRBD1. Germline lookup yields CDR1 SNHLY and CDR2 FYNNEI. V gave up 3 bases and J gave up 4 bases; unmatched junction bases: 3. The CDR3 is made up of 14 amino acids. As DNA, the CDR3 is TGTGCCAGCAGTGAGGGACAGGGCGGCACTGAAGCTTTCTTT. Translated, it gives CASSEGQGGTEAFF.

The V call is TRBV6-4, the J call TRBJ1-1; 7 positions agree with TRBD1. The V and J ends lost 6 bases and 0 bases, in that order; junction bases with no gene match: 4. The CDR3 contains 14 residues. Germline lookup yields CDR1 MRHNA and CDR2 SNTAGT. For the CDR3, the DNA is TGTGCCAGCAGACGACAGGGATTGAACACTGAAGCTTTCTTT. Translation gives CASRRQGLNTEAFF.

This chain connects TRBV11-2 to TRBJ2-7, with 7 bases that match TRBD1. CDR3 size: 15 residues. The trim removed 6 bases at V and 1 base at J, leaving 9 bases unmatched. Germline CDR1 is SGHAT and CDR2 is FQNNGV. The CDR3 coding sequence is TGTGCCAGCAGGGATCCTTCGGACAGGTCCTACGAGCAGTACTTC. Its protein is CASRDPSDRSYEQYF.

The V and J genes are TRBV2 and TRBJ2-1, with 9 bases that match TRBD2. Germline CDR1 SNHLY, CDR2 FYNNEI. The ends lost 0 bases at V and 8 bases at J; junction bases unmatched: 8. CDR3 length equals 16 residues. The CDR3 here is CASSEAKAGGMDEQFF. In DNA, the CDR3 is TGTGCCAGCAGTGAAGCTAAAGCGGGAGGAATGGATGAGCAGTTCTTC.

The chain employs TRBV6-5 and TRBJ1-1; 8 bases match TRBD1. This CDR3 has 15 amino acids. J lost 4 bases, V lost 5 bases, and 9 bases had no gene match. Germline loops: CDR1 MNHEY, CDR2 SVGAGI. CDR3 amino acids: CASSGDDRGVTEAFF. The DNA of the CDR3 is TGTGCCAGCAGTGGCGATGACAGGGGAGTCACTGAAGCTTTCTTT.

V gene TRBV7-9 combines with J gene TRBJ1-2, with 7 bases fitting TRBD1. The CDR3 runs 14 residues. Germline lookup yields CDR1 SEHNR and CDR2 FQNEAQ (reference sequence). The V segment lost 5 bases and the J segment 7 bases; nucleotides outside the gene matches: 10. This chain's CDR3 is CASSPGQPSFGYTF. The CDR3 DNA is TGTGCCAGCAGCCCGGGACAGCCCTCCTTTGGCTACACCTTC.

V and J are TRBV7-8 and TRBJ2-7; 9 positions agree with TRBD1. J gave up 2 bases and V 4 bases, and 3 bases lay outside the gene matches. This CDR3 contains 14 residues. CDR1 SGHVS and CDR2 FQNEAQ come from the germline V gene. CDR3 coding DNA: TGTGCCAGCAGCTCGGGACAGGGCGCCTACGAGCAGTACTTC. This sequence encodes CASSSGQGAYEQYF.

Comment on this clone: An end of the junction differs from the germline gene, which may be a read error. The chain couples TRBV7-7 to TRBJ2-1, with 13 bases that match TRBD2. Germline values: CDR1 SSHAT, CDR2 FNYEAQ (reference sequence). This CDR3 has 15 amino acids. The CDR3 sequence: CASSPRTSGRGEQFF. DNA for the CDR3: TGTGCTAGCAGCCCGAGGACTAGCGGGAGAGGTGAGCAGTTCTTC.

J is TRBJ1-2 and V is TRBV5-5, with D perhaps matching TRBD1 (5 bases). With 4 bases removed from V and 2 bases from J, the gap between germline ends came to 12 bases. The CDR3 contains 14 residues. Per germline, CDR1 SGHKS and CDR2 YYEKEE (reference sequence). The DNA of the CDR3 is TGTGCCAGCAGCATGGAGACAGTAAACTATGGCTACACCTTC. This sequence encodes CASSMETVNYGYTF.

The chain couples TRBV5-6 to TRBJ2-1; the D gene is possibly TRBD2 (7 bases). The CDR3 has 17 amino acids. V gave up 3 bases and J gave up 0 bases, with 16 bases separating them. CDR1 and CDR2 (germline): SGHDT, YYEEEE. CDR3 bases: TGTGCCAGCAGCTCCGCTTGGGGGGGCAGCTCCTACAATGAGCAGTTCTTC. Its translation is CASSSAWGGSSYNEQFF.